The present entry profiles one T cell receptor beta chain with its context. Antigen specificity is unknown. These data come from a study of T cell responses to AZD1222 COVID-19 vaccine. Regarding the study as a whole: The sample set comprised mostly white British donors with more females, and clonal diversity was possibly underestimated. Nearly half of spike-specific TCRs reportedly target variant regions that are unmutated in the B.1.351 and B.1.1.7 variants.

Trimming cost V 7 bases and J 0 bases, with 13 bases left between them. There are 15 residues in the CDR3. Looked up from germline, CDR1 is LNHDA and CDR2 is SQIVND (reference sequence). Clones were sequenced by immunoSEQ multiplex PCR, and TCRdb holds only the in-frame ones, with some missing. The sample includes about 76,000 clones, around three quarters of them seen just once. The rearrangement links TRBV19 to TRBJ1-3; D may be TRBD1 (5 bases). The source of this sequence is an adult who received the MenACWY meningococcal vaccine as a control. The sample in question was peripheral blood, obtained 28 days after the second dose of the MenACWY control vaccine. The CDR3 region is CASTRDGGSGNTIYF. The CDR3 bases are TGTGCCAGTACAAGGGACGGAGGCTCTGGAAACACCATATATTTT.